This T cell receptor beta chain is drawn from a study of beta chain features in type 1 diabetes. Findings of the study overall: All four CD4+ subsets from Type 1 diabetes patients carried moderately but significantly shorter TCRB CDR3s.

Per germline, CDR1 SGHTA and CDR2 FQGNSA. This CDR3 has 12 residues. V lost 6 bases and J 1 base, leaving 4 bases between the germline ends. TCRB transcripts that were expressed got sequenced, as all of the isolated RNA had been reverse transcribed. Produced via immunoSEQ multiplex PCR; TCRdb's table is partial and in-frame only. The sample lists 680,000 or so clones; 10% to 15% were seen once. For this clone: No antigen is known for it.

The sequence derives from a man aged 18 to 29 with type 1 diabetes. The genes are TRBV7-2 and TRBJ1-5, with D uncertain. Input material: naive CD4+ T cells from blood. The CDR3 region is CASRQSNQPQHF. DNA of the CDR3: TGTGCCAGCAGACAGAGCAATCAGCCCCAGCATTTT.